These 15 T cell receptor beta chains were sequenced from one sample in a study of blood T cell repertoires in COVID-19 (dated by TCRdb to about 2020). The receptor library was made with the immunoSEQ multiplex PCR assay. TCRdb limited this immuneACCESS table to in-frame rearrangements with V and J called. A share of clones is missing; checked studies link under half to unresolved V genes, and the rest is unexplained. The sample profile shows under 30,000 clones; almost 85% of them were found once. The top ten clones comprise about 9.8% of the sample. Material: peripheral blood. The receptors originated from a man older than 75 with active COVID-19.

The CDR3 loop is CAISKGGDSYNEQFF. CDR3 in DNA: TGTGCCATCAGCAAGGGTGGGGACAGTTACAATGAGCAGTTCTTC. This rearrangement joins TRBV10-3 to TRBJ2-1, with 7 nucleotides matching TRBD1. V lost 6 bases, J lost 4 bases, and 9 bases stayed unmatched. The CDR3 spans 15 residues. CDR1 and CDR2 from the germline V gene are ENHRY and SYGVKD.

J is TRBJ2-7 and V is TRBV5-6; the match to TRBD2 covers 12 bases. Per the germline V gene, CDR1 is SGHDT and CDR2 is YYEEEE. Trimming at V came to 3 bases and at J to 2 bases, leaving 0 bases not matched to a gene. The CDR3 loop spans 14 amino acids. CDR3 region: CASSWTSGAYEQYF. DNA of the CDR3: TGTGCCAGCAGCTGGACTAGCGGGGCCTACGAGCAGTACTTC.

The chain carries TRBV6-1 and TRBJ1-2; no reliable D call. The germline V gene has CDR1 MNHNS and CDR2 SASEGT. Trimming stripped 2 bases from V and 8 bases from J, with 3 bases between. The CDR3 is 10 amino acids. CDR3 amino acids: CASSEIGYTF. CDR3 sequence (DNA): TGTGCCAGCAGTGAAATAGGCTACACCTTC.

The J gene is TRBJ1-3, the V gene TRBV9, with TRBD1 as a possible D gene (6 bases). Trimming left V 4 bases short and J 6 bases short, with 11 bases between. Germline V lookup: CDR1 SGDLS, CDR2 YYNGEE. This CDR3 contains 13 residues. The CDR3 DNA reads TGTGCCAGCAGCTCCGAGGGGGTAAACACCATATATTTT. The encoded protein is CASSSEGVNTIYF.

The CDR3 nucleotides are TGCGCCAGCAGCCGGGGACAGGACTACTACGAGCAGTACTTC. Its translation: CASSRGQDYYEQYF. The chain uses TRBV5-1 and TRBJ2-7, with TRBD1 matching over 8 bases. The germline V gene has CDR1 SGHRS and CDR2 YFSETQ. The CDR3 is 14 residues long. Trimming cost V 4 bases and J 3 bases; bases outside gene matches: 6.

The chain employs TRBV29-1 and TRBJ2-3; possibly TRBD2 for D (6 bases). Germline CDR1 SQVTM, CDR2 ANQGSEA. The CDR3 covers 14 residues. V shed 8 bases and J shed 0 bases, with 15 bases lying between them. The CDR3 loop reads CSLSSGLSTDTQYF. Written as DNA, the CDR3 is TGCAGCCTCTCTTCGGGACTCAGCACAGATACGCAGTATTTT.

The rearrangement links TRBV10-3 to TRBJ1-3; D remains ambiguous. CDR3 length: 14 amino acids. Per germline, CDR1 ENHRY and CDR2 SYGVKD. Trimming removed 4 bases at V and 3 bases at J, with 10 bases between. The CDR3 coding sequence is TGTGCCATCAGTGCTACAGTAGGTGGAAACACCATATATTTT. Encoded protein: CAISATVGGNTIYF.

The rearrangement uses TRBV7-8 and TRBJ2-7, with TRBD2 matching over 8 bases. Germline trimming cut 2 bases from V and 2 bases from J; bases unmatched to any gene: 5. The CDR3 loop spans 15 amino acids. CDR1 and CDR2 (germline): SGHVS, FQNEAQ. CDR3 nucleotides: TGTGCCAGCAGCTTACCGGGACTAGTCCCCTACGAGCAGTACTTC. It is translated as CASSLPGLVPYEQYF.

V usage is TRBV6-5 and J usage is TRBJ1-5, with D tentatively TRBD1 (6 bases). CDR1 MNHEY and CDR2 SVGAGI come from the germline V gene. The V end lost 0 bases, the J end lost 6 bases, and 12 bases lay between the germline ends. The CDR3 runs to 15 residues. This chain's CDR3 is CASSYSTDRSQPQHF. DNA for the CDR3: TGTGCCAGCAGTTACTCCACCGACAGGTCTCAGCCCCAGCATTTT.

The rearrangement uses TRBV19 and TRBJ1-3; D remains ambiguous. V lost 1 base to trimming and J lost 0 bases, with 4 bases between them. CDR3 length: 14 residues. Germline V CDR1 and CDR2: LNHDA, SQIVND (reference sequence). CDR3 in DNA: TGTGCCAGTAGTATAGGAGGCTCTGGAAACACCATATATTTT. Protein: CASSIGGSGNTIYF. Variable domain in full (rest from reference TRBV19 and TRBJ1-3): DGGITQSPKYLFRKEGQNVTLSCEQNLNHDAMYWYRQDPGQGLRLIYYSQIVNDFQKGDIAEGYSVSREKKESFPLTVTSAQKNPTAFYLCASSIGGSGNTIYFGEGSWLTVV.

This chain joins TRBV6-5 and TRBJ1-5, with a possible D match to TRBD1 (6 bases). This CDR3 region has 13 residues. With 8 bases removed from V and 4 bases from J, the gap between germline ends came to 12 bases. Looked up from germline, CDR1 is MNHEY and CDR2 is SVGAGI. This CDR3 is CASLDSGNQPQHF. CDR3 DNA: TGTGCCAGCCTGGACAGTGGGAATCAGCCCCAGCATTTT.

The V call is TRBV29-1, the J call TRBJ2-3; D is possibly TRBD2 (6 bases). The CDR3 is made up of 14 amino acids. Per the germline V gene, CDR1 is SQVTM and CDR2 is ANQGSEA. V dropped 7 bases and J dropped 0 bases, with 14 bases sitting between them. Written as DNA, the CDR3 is TGCAGCGCTACCCCGACTAGAAGCACAGATACGCAGTATTTT. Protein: CSATPTRSTDTQYF.

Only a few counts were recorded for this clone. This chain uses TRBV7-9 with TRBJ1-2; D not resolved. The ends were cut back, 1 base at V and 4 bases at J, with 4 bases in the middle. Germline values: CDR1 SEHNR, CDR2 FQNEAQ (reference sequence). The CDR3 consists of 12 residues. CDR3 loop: CASSLEAYGYTF. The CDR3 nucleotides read TGTGCCAGCAGCTTAGAAGCCTATGGCTACACCTTC.

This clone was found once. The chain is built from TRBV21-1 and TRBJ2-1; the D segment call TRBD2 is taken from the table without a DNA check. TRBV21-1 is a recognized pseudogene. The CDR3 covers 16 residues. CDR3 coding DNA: TGTGCCAGCAGCAAGTTCGGCGGAGCCTCCTACAATGAGCAGTTCTTC. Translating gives CASSKFGGASYNEQFF.

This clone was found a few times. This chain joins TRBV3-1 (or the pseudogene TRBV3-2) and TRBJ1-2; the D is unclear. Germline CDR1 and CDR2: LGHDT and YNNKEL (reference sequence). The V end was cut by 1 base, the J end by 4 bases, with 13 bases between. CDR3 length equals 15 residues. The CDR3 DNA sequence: TGTGCCAGCAGCCAAGCTGGAGCTTACGGCTATGGCTACACCTTC. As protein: CASSQAGAYGYGYTF.